The clone carrying this T cell receptor beta chain was seen ten or more times. This specimen comes from a study of neurological immune-mediated disorders. In TCRdb, the 5' RACE reads were re-called with MiXCR into one record per CDR3 protein. Here the sample spans about 48,000 distinct CDR3 sequences, over 20% being singletons. The V and J ends lost 2 bases and 4 bases respectively, with 11 bases between them. The CDR3 runs to 13 residues. Per germline, CDR1 DFQATT and CDR2 SNEGSKA (reference sequence). The gene calls are TRBV20-1 and TRBJ1-1; D unresolved. The sequencing input was PBMCs. This receptor was obtained from an older woman in good health. CDR3 coding DNA: TGCAGTGCTAGACTAGGGTTGGGCACTGAAGCTTTCTTT. Translation gives CSARLGLGTEAFF.